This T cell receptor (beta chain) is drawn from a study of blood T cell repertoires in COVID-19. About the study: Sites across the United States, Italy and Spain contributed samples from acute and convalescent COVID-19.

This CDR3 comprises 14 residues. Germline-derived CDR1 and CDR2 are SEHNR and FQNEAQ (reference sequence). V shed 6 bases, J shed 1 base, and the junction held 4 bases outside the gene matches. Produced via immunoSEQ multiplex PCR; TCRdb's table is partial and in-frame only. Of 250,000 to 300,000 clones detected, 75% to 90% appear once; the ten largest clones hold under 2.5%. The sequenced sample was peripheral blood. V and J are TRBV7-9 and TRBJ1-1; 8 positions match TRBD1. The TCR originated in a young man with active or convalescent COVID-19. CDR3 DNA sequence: TGTGCCAGCAGGGACAGGGCAGGGAACACTGAAGCTTTCTTT. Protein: CASRDRAGNTEAFF.